The rows below give T cell receptor beta chains drawn from one sample of a study of early T cells in non-severe SARS-CoV-2 infection. TCRdb reprocessed the 5' RACE reads with MiXCR, giving one entry per CDR3 protein. The sample carries around 40,000 distinct CDR3 sequences, around 6.3% recorded once. The sequencing sample was made of whole blood. Every receptor here comes from an adult who was a healthcare worker with PCR-confirmed SARS-CoV-2 infection or an uninfected control (not recorded which). CDR3s include the opening cysteine and the closing phenylalanine or tryptophan. D genes are given only for firm matches. A clone size is listed for some rows: how often the clone was seen (once, few, many), or a class if it is expanded.

j_call | d_call | v_call | clone_size | cdr3_aa | cdr3_nt
TRBJ2-7 | TRBD2 | TRBV7-3 | many | CASSPPSSGSDYEQYF | TGTGCCAGCAGCCCTCCTTCTAGCGGGAGTGATTACGAGCAGTACTTC
TRBJ1-5 | NA | TRBV6-2/TRBV6-3 | NA | CASSFRWNQPQHF | TGTGCCAGCAGTTTTCGTTGGAATCAGCCCCAGCATTTT
TRBJ2-2 | NA | TRBV11-2 | NA | CASSPRQTNTGELFF | TGTGCCAGCAGCCCACGACAGACGAACACCGGGGAGCTGTTTTTT
TRBJ1-4 | NA | TRBV9 | many | CASSPGPRETNEKLFF | TGTGCCAGCAGCCCTGGGCCCCGTGAGACTAATGAAAAACTGTTTTTT
TRBJ1-2 | NA | TRBV29-1 | NA | CSVSGNYGYTF | TGCAGCGTTTCAGGGAACTATGGCTACACCTTC
TRBJ1-2 | NA | TRBV29-1 | NA | CSVGRRMGADGYTF | TGCAGCGTTGGACGGCGGATGGGGGCCGACGGCTACACCTTC
TRBJ2-1 | NA | TRBV2 | NA | CASSGPPGPYNEQFF | TGTGCCAGCAGTGGTCCCCCAGGACCTTACAATGAGCAGTTCTTC
TRBJ2-1 | NA | TRBV5-1 | medium-sized | CASSLASRVNEQFF | TGCGCCAGCAGCTTGGCCAGCAGAGTGAATGAGCAGTTCTTC
TRBJ2-2 | NA | TRBV5-1 | few | CASRTGQSNTGELFF | TGCGCCAGCAGGACGGGACAATCGAACACCGGGGAGCTGTTTTTT
TRBJ2-1 | NA | TRBV6-6 | many | CASWGNRQFF | TGTGCCAGCTGGGGGAATCGCCAGTTCTTC
TRBJ2-7 | TRBD2 | TRBV27 | many | CASSLGTSGSEQYF | TGTGCCAGCAGTTTAGGGACTAGCGGGAGCGAGCAGTACTTC
TRBJ1-1 | TRBD1 | TRBV7-9 | many | CASSLRGDSPEAFF | TGTGCCAGCAGCCTGCGGGGGGACAGCCCTGAAGCTTTCTTT
TRBJ1-2 | NA | TRBV28 | few | CASSFPWRGGYTF | TGTGCCAGCAGTTTTCCCTGGAGAGGGGGCTACACCTTC
TRBJ2-1 | NA | TRBV12-3/TRBV12-4 | NA | CASSPGTHNEQFF | TGTGCCAGCAGTCCCGGAACTCACAATGAGCAGTTCTTC
TRBJ2-1 | TRBD2 | TRBV7-6 | many | CASSSGIGNEQFF | TGTGCCAGCAGTAGCGGGATCGGTAATGAGCAGTTCTTC
TRBJ2-7 | NA | TRBV3-1 | many | CASSQDRAREEQYF | TGTGCCAGCAGCCAAGACCGGGCAAGGGAAGAGCAGTACTTC
TRBJ1-1 | NA | TRBV20-1 | few | CSARDGSPGGEAFF | TGCAGTGCTAGAGATGGGTCTCCAGGAGGCGAAGCTTTCTTT
TRBJ2-3 | NA | TRBV9 | few | CASSGRDPHTDTQYF | TGTGCCAGCAGCGGAAGGGACCCCCACACAGATACGCAGTATTTT
TRBJ1-6 | NA | TRBV11-3 | once | CASSRDGASPLHF | TGTGCCAGCAGTCGGGACGGCGCCTCACCCCTCCACTTT
TRBJ2-7 | NA | TRBV4-3 | many | CASSQDRGEQYF | TGCGCCAGCAGCCAAGATCGCGGCGAGCAGTACTTC
TRBJ2-3 | NA | TRBV2 | many | CARGVTGRADTQYF | TGTGCCAGAGGGGTTACGGGACGTGCAGATACGCAGTATTTT
TRBJ2-6 | NA | TRBV30 | many | CAWDFWTILTTSGANVLTF | TGTGCCTGGGACTTTTGGACCATTTTGACCACCTCTGGGGCCAACGTCCTGACTTTC
TRBJ1-1 | NA | TRBV12-3/TRBV12-4 | many | CATGSRMNTEAFF | TGTGCCACAGGGAGCCGGATGAACACTGAAGCTTTCTTT
TRBJ2-1 | TRBD2 | TRBV14 | NA | CASSLPGLATHNEQFF | TGTGCCAGCAGCCTACCCGGACTAGCGACACACAATGAGCAGTTCTTC
TRBJ2-1 | TRBD2 | TRBV20-1 | NA | CSATRAGVFSEQFF | TGCAGTGCAACCAGAGCGGGAGTTTTCAGTGAGCAGTTCTTC
TRBJ2-3 | TRBD1 | TRBV20-1 | few | CSARADRGRDTDTQYF | TGCAGTGCCCGAGCGGACAGGGGGAGGGACACAGATACGCAGTATTTT
TRBJ1-3 | NA | TRBV6-5 | many | CASRRSSGNTIYF | TGTGCCAGCCGACGGAGCTCTGGAAACACCATATATTTT
TRBJ2-3 | NA | TRBV20-1 | NA | CSARDAGPGADTQYF | TGCAGTGCTAGAGATGCAGGGCCGGGAGCAGATACGCAGTATTTT
TRBJ2-1 | NA | TRBV2 | few | CASSDYNEQFF | TGTGCCAGCAGTGACTACAATGAGCAGTTCTTC
TRBJ2-3 | TRBD2 | TRBV28 | few | CASSSGTSELKQYF | TGTGCCAGCAGTTCCGGGACTAGCGAACTTAAGCAGTATTTT
TRBJ2-1 | NA | TRBV7-6 | few | CASSLESDLNEQFF | TGTGCCAGCAGCTTAGAGTCTGACTTGAATGAGCAGTTCTTC
TRBJ2-1 | NA | TRBV28 | few | CASSLTARSRNEQFF | TGTGCCAGCAGTTTAACGGCACGGAGCCGCAATGAGCAGTTCTTC
TRBJ2-5 | NA | TRBV20-1 | few | CSARDQETQYF | TGCAGTGCTAGAGACCAAGAGACCCAGTACTTC
TRBJ2-2 | TRBD1 | TRBV7-9 | few | CASSTSDRNSNTGELFF | TGTGCCAGCAGCACCTCGGACAGGAACTCGAACACCGGGGAGCTGTTTTTT
TRBJ1-5 | NA | TRBV11-2 | few | CASSQWGGASQPQHF | TGTGCCAGCAGCCAATGGGGGGGCGCCTCTCAGCCCCAGCATTTT
TRBJ2-7 | TRBD2 | TRBV7-2 | many | CASSLYGRGIYEQYF | TGTGCCAGCAGCTTATACGGGAGGGGAATCTACGAGCAGTACTTC
TRBJ1-1 | NA | TRBV7-9 | many | CASSPPRGGTEAFF | TGTGCCAGCAGCCCCCCTAGGGGGGGAACTGAAGCTTTCTTT
TRBJ1-1 | NA | TRBV12-3/TRBV12-4 | many | CASRPDSEAFF | TGTGCCAGCAGGCCCGACAGTGAAGCTTTCTTT
TRBJ2-3 | TRBD2 | TRBV20-1 | many | CSVKREGTDTQYF | TGCAGTGTAAAGCGGGAGGGCACAGATACGCAGTATTTT
TRBJ2-1 | TRBD1 | TRBV29-1 | many | CSVRQGSYNEQFF | TGCAGCGTGCGACAGGGGTCCTACAATGAGCAGTTCTTC
TRBJ1-1 | NA | TRBV7-9 | few | CASSPASEAFF | TGTGCCAGCAGCCCTGCCTCCGAAGCTTTCTTT
TRBJ2-2 | TRBD2 | TRBV11-2 | NA | CASSSGGSTGELFF | TGTGCCAGCAGCTCGGGGGGTTCGACCGGGGAGCTGTTTTTT
TRBJ2-3 | TRBD2 | TRBV25-1 | NA | CASSSGTSGFTDTQYF | TGTGCCAGCTCATCCGGGACTAGCGGATTCACAGATACGCAGTATTTT
TRBJ2-1 | TRBD2 | TRBV6-2/TRBV6-3 | many | CASNRGLALPEQFF | TGTGCCAGCAATAGGGGACTAGCTCTCCCTGAGCAGTTCTTC
TRBJ2-1 | NA | TRBV20-1 | many | CSANQGKVAVDNEQFF | TGCAGTGCTAATCAGGGGAAAGTAGCGGTCGACAATGAGCAGTTCTTC
TRBJ1-1 | NA | TRBV28 | many | CASRVNTEAFF | TGTGCCAGCAGGGTAAACACTGAAGCTTTCTTT
TRBJ2-1 | TRBD2 | TRBV19 | many | CASRRLSAGDSHEQFF | TGTGCCAGTAGACGGCTTTCAGCGGGAGATTCGCATGAGCAGTTCTTC
TRBJ2-1 | TRBD1 | TRBV27 | NA | CASSPWHRTGTGGGEQFF | TGTGCCAGCAGTCCATGGCATCGGACCGGGACAGGGGGCGGTGAGCAGTTCTTC
TRBJ2-7 | NA | TRBV3-1 | few | CASSPPGSLSGEQYF | TGTGCCAGCAGCCCGCCCGGGAGTCTATCAGGCGAGCAGTACTTC
TRBJ2-1 | NA | TRBV11-2 | many | CASSFSRNNEQFF | TGTGCCAGCAGCTTTTCCAGGAACAATGAGCAGTTCTTC
TRBJ2-4 | NA | TRBV5-4 | few | CASSSPGQAKNIQYF | TGTGCCAGCAGCTCGCCGGGACAAGCCAAAAACATTCAGTACTTC